These T cell receptor beta chains were read from a single sample in a study of human T cells and chemical hapten exposure. TCRdb processed the RACE reads anew with MiXCR; each CDR3 protein has one entry. This sample has more than 80,000 distinct CDR3 sequences, with about 10% found just once. Material: whole blood, obtained in connection with sensitization to the hapten diphenylcyclopropenone (DPC). The source of these receptors is a woman between 45 and 65 years old with alopecia areata. Some clones in this sample may be carry-over from other donors' samples. Each CDR3 is given with its conserved first and last residue. The order of the fields is J gene, V gene, D gene, clone size, CDR3 DNA, CDR3 protein. D genes are given only for firm matches. Where a row states a size, it is once, few, many or the class of an expanded clone; other rows omit it.

J: TRBJ2-1; V: TRBV7-6; D: TRBD2; size: few; DNA: TGTGCCAGCAGCTTAAGGCCGGGGACTAGCGGGCTCTCCAGCTCCTACAATGAGCAGTTCTTC; CDR3: CASSLRPGTSGLSSSYNEQFF
J: TRBJ2-1; V: TRBV5-6; D: TRBD2; size: .; DNA: TGTGCCAGCAGCTCAACTAGCGGGAGGGCCGATAATGAGCAGTTCTTC; CDR3: CASSSTSGRADNEQFF
J: TRBJ2-7; V: TRBV6-2/TRBV6-3; D: TRBD2; size: few; DNA: TGTGCCAGCCGCCCGAGCGGGAGTCCCAACGAGCAGTACTTC; CDR3: CASRPSGSPNEQYF
J: TRBJ2-5; V: TRBV5-4; D: TRBD2; size: few; DNA: TGTGCCAGCAGCGCCCAACTAGCGGGAGAGGTAGAGACCCAGTACTTC; CDR3: CASSAQLAGEVETQYF
J: TRBJ1-1; V: TRBV5-1; D: .; size: few; DNA: TGCGCCAGCAGCTCGGACAGCGAAGCTTTCTTT; CDR3: CASSSDSEAFF
J: TRBJ1-1; V: TRBV20-1; D: TRBD1; size: many; DNA: TGCAGTGCTAGAGATTTCGACAGGGGAGGCACTGAAGCTTTCTTT; CDR3: CSARDFDRGGTEAFF
J: TRBJ2-7; V: TRBV11-2; D: .; size: few; DNA: TGTGCCAGCAGCTCCGACCTAGAGCGCAACGAGCAGTACTTC; CDR3: CASSSDLERNEQYF
J: TRBJ2-5; V: TRBV4-3; D: TRBD1; size: many; DNA: TGCGCCAGCAGCCGGAGAGGGGGCGCGGGTCGGGAGACCCAGTACTTC; CDR3: CASSRRGGAGRETQYF
J: TRBJ2-3; V: TRBV6-1; D: TRBD2; size: .; DNA: TGTGCCAGCAGTGCCCTTGGGAGCGGGAGTAAAGATACGCAGTATTTT; CDR3: CASSALGSGSKDTQYF
J: TRBJ2-1; V: TRBV7-3; D: TRBD2; size: many; DNA: TGTGCCAGCAACCCTACCGGGGGGATGAGTGAGCAGTTCTTC; CDR3: CASNPTGGMSEQFF
J: TRBJ2-2; V: TRBV7-8; D: .; size: once; DNA: TGTGCCAGCAGCTTAGCGCTGAAATCAAACCCGAACACCGGGGAGCTTTTTTTT; CDR3: CASSLALKSNPNTGELFF
J: TRBJ2-2; V: TRBV7-2; D: .; size: .; DNA: TGTGCCAGCAGCCCTGGGGGCACCGGGGAGCTGTTTTTT; CDR3: CASSPGGTGELFF
J: TRBJ2-2; V: TRBV27; D: TRBD2; size: many; DNA: TGTGCCAGCAGTTTAAGGGCTAGCGGGAGTTGGACCGGGGAGCTGTTTTTT; CDR3: CASSLRASGSWTGELFF
J: TRBJ2-2; V: TRBV12-3/TRBV12-4; D: TRBD2; size: .; DNA: TGTGCCAGCAGTTTCTCAGCGGGAGTTTGGGCCGGGGAGCTGTTTTTT; CDR3: CASSFSAGVWAGELFF
J: TRBJ2-1; V: TRBV29-1; D: .; size: many; DNA: TGCAGCGTTGAAGGCCTTACGTCTAGGAATGAGCAGTTCTTC; CDR3: CSVEGLTSRNEQFF
J: TRBJ2-3; V: TRBV11-2; D: .; size: many; DNA: TGTGCCAGCAGCTTAGATCCGCGGGCCCCTAGCACAGATACGCAGTATTTT; CDR3: CASSLDPRAPSTDTQYF
J: TRBJ2-7; V: TRBV6-2/TRBV6-3; D: TRBD1; size: many; DNA: TGTGCCAGCACCTGGACAGGGGACGGCGAGCAGTACTTC; CDR3: CASTWTGDGEQYF
J: TRBJ2-7; V: TRBV7-8; D: .; size: many; DNA: TGTGCCAGCAGCCAACAGGGTTTCGAGCAGTACTTC; CDR3: CASSQQGFEQYF
J: TRBJ2-1; V: TRBV5-6; D: TRBD2; size: many; DNA: TGTGCCAGCAGTTACCCGGGACTAGCGGATTACAATGAGCAGTTCTTC; CDR3: CASSYPGLADYNEQFF
J: TRBJ2-7; V: TRBV2; D: .; size: few; DNA: TGTGCCAGCACCCCGCCCGGGACTTTCTACGAGCAGTACTTC; CDR3: CASTPPGTFYEQYF
J: TRBJ1-5; V: TRBV11-2; D: .; size: many; DNA: TGTGCCAGCAGCCTGGACAGCAATCAGCCCCAGCATTTT; CDR3: CASSLDSNQPQHF
J: TRBJ2-3; V: TRBV3-1; D: .; size: .; DNA: TGTGCCAGCAGCCAAGATGAGGCTAGCCCGAGTAGGGATACGCAGTATTTT; CDR3: CASSQDEASPSRDTQYF
J: TRBJ1-2; V: TRBV7-9; D: .; size: .; DNA: TGTGCCAGCAGCCCAACTTTATCGGGCAGGGATGGCTATGGCTACACCTTC; CDR3: CASSPTLSGRDGYGYTF
J: TRBJ2-7; V: TRBV30; D: .; size: many; DNA: TGTGCCTGGTGCGAGCTTGGCGCGGGAAGAGGGGGTTACGAGCAGTACTTC; CDR3: CAWCELGAGRGGYEQYF
J: TRBJ1-2; V: TRBV28; D: .; size: few; DNA: TGTGCCAGCAGGCGGGACACCTATGACTACACCTTC; CDR3: CASRRDTYDYTF
J: TRBJ2-5; V: TRBV5-1; D: .; size: many; DNA: TGCGCCAGCAGCTTGAATTATCAAGAGACCCAGTACTTC; CDR3: CASSLNYQETQYF
J: TRBJ1-4; V: TRBV4-3; D: TRBD1; size: .; DNA: TGCGCCAGCAGCCAATACACAGGGGGGACAAAACTGTTTTTT; CDR3: CASSQYTGGTKLFF
J: TRBJ1-2; V: TRBV20-1; D: .; size: many; DNA: TGCAGTGCCCCGATCCCCGGGACGGTGAACTATGGCTACACCTTC; CDR3: CSAPIPGTVNYGYTF
J: TRBJ1-4; V: TRBV12-3/TRBV12-4; D: .; size: .; DNA: TGTGCCAGCAGTTGGGACAATGAAAAACTGTTTTTT; CDR3: CASSWDNEKLFF
J: TRBJ2-7; V: TRBV7-9; D: TRBD2; size: .; DNA: TGTGCCAGCAGCTCACAGGGCGGACTAGCTTACGAGCAGTACTTC; CDR3: CASSSQGGLAYEQYF
J: TRBJ2-7; V: TRBV7-2; D: TRBD1; size: many; DNA: TGTGCCAGCAGCTCACAGGGGGCGACCGTCGAGCAGTACTTC; CDR3: CASSSQGATVEQYF
J: TRBJ1-4; V: TRBV7-6; D: .; size: .; DNA: TGTGCCAGCAGCTTTCAGAACAGGGCTGAAAAACTGTTTTTT; CDR3: CASSFQNRAEKLFF
J: TRBJ1-5; V: TRBV6-1; D: .; size: few; DNA: TGTGCCAGCAGTCCTCGACAGGAGAGGCAGCCCCAGCATTTT; CDR3: CASSPRQERQPQHF
J: TRBJ2-7; V: TRBV6-2/TRBV6-3; D: .; size: many; DNA: TGTGCCAGCAGTTACTCCCTGGGGCCCCTGGGGGGCTACGAGCAGTACTTC; CDR3: CASSYSLGPLGGYEQYF
J: TRBJ1-5; V: TRBV10-3; D: .; size: few; DNA: TGTGCCATCAGTGAGGGAAACAATCAGCCCCAGCATTTT; CDR3: CAISEGNNQPQHF
J: TRBJ2-3; V: TRBV9; D: .; size: few; DNA: TGTGCCAGCAGCGGTGCGGGGGATACGCAGTATTTT; CDR3: CASSGAGDTQYF
J: TRBJ2-1; V: TRBV12-3/TRBV12-4; D: .; size: many; DNA: TGTGCCACCAAGCACGGGGCAGGGACCCGCAATGAGCAGTTCTTC; CDR3: CATKHGAGTRNEQFF
J: TRBJ2-4; V: TRBV12-3/TRBV12-4; D: TRBD1; size: few; DNA: TGTGCCAGCAGTACGAGGCCAGGACAGGTTGTAGCCAAAAACATTCAGTACTTC; CDR3: CASSTRPGQVVAKNIQYF
J: TRBJ1-1; V: TRBV7-2; D: TRBD1; size: few; DNA: TGTGCCAGCAGCCCGGGGGACAGGGGGGACGCTTTCTTT; CDR3: CASSPGDRGDAFF
J: TRBJ2-7; V: TRBV5-1; D: .; size: .; DNA: TGCGCCAGCAGCCCTCGACAGCGAGGCTACGAGCAGTACTTC; CDR3: CASSPRQRGYEQYF
J: TRBJ2-1; V: TRBV19; D: TRBD2; size: many; DNA: TGTGCCAGTAGGGGAGGGGGACTAGCGGCTCTGAGCTCCTACAATGAGCAGTTCTTC; CDR3: CASRGGGLAALSSYNEQFF
J: TRBJ2-7; V: TRBV7-9; D: .; size: many; DNA: TGTGCCAGCAGCTTAGCGAGCGGACACTACGAGCAGTACTTC; CDR3: CASSLASGHYEQYF
J: TRBJ2-5; V: TRBV29-1; D: .; size: many; DNA: TGCAGCGTTCCCGACAGACACTACCAAGAGACCCAGTACTTC; CDR3: CSVPDRHYQETQYF
J: TRBJ2-3; V: TRBV14; D: .; size: many; DNA: TGTGCCAGCAGCCAAGATTGGGTTACAGATACGCAGTATTTT; CDR3: CASSQDWVTDTQYF
J: TRBJ1-2; V: TRBV3-1; D: .; size: many; DNA: TGTGCCAGCAGTCCAGGGAGGGGAGTGAACTATGGCTACACCTTC; CDR3: CASSPGRGVNYGYTF